This T cell receptor beta chain was captured by sequencing in a study of CD8+CD57+ T cells in acquired aplastic anemia. On the study more broadly: Each DNA sample taken from sorted CD4+ and CD8+ cells came to approximately 3 ug on average.

Germline CDR1 and CDR2: ENHRY and SYGVKD. This CDR3 has 15 amino acids. The germline V and J ends were trimmed by 4 bases and 0 bases, with 11 bases remaining between them. Profiles of TCR beta VDJ and CDR3 were generated from a genomic DNA template. Each CDR3 protein is one row after TCRdb ran MiXCR on the reads. Of about 200,000 distinct CDR3 sequences listed, 65% were seen once; the top ten hold about 60%. Sequencing was done on patients that had shown CD8+CD57+ cell expansion by flow cytometry. The TCR originated in a human donor with aplastic anemia. This chain links TRBV10-3 with TRBJ2-3; possible D gene TRBD2, 5 bases. Sequencing was done on a sample of sorted CD4+, CD8+, or CD8+CD57+ T cells (not recorded which) from PBMCs. The CDR3 DNA follows: TGTGCCATCAGTGGTAGCGCTCCTAGCACAGATACGCAGTATTTT. Translating it yields CAISGSAPSTDTQYF.